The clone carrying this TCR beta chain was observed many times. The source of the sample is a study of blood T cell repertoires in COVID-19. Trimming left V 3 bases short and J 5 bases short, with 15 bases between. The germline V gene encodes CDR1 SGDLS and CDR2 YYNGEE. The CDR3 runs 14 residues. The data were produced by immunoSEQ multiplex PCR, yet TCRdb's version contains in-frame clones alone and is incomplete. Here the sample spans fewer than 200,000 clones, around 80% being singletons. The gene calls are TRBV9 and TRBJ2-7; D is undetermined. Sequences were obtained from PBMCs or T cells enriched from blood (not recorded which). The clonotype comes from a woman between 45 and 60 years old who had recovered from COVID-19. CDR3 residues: CASSAGAGWDEQYF. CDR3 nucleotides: TGTGCCAGCAGCGCCGGAGCTGGATGGGACGAGCAGTACTTC.